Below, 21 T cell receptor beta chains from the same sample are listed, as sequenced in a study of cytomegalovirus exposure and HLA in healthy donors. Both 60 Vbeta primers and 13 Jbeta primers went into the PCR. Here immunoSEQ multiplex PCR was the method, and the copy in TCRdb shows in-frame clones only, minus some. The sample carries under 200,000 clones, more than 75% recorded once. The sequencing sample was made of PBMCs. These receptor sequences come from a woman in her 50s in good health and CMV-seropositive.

For the CDR3, the DNA is TGCGCCAGCAGCTTGGGGGGACAGGGGGCCTCTGGGGCCAACGTCCTGACTTTC. This codes for CASSLGGQGASGANVLTF. The gene calls are TRBV5-1 and TRBJ2-6; the match to TRBD1 covers 12 bases. The CDR3 sequence is 18 residues long. Germline V gene sequence: CDR1 SGHRS, CDR2 YFSETQ. With 0 bases clipped from V and 0 bases from J, the junction kept 1 base outside the gene matches.

CDR3 region: CARRGPKGYIQYF. The CDR3, as DNA: TGTGCCAGGAGGGGGCCCAAGGGTTACATTCAGTACTTC. The rearrangement uses TRBV14 and TRBJ2-4, with 7 bases matching TRBD1. Germline V CDR1 and CDR2: SGHDN, FVKESK. The junction had 10 bases not matched to a gene; V was cut back by 9 bases and J by 8 bases. There are 13 residues in the CDR3.

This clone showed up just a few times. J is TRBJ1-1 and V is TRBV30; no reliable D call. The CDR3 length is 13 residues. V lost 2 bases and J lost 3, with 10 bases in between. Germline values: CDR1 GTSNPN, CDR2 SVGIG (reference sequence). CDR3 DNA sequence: TGTGCCTGGAGTACCAGAGGAGACACTGAAGCTTTCTTT. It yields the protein CAWSTRGDTEAFF.

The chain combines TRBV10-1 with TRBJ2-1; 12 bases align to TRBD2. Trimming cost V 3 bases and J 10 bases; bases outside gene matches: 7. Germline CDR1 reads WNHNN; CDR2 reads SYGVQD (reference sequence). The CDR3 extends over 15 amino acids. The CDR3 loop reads CASSEGLAGGGEQFF. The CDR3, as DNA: TGCGCCAGCAGTGAAGGTCTAGCGGGGGGGGGAGAGCAGTTCTTC.

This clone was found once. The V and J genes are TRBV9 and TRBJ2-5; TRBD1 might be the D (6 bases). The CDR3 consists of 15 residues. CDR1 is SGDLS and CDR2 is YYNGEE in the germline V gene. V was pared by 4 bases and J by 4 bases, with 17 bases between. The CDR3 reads CASSPLGARRETQYF. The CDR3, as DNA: TGTGCCAGCAGCCCTTTGGGGGCTCGGAGAGAGACCCAGTACTTC. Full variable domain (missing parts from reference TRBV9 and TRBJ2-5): DSGVTQTPKHLITATGQRVTLRCSPRSGDLSVYWYQQSLDQGLQFLIQYYNGEERAKGNILERFSAQQFPDLHSELNLSSLELGDSALYFCASSPLGARRETQYFGPGTRLLVL.

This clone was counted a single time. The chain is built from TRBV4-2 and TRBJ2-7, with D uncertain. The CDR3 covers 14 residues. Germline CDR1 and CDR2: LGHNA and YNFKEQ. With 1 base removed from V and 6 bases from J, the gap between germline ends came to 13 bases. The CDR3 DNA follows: TGTGCCAGCAGCCAAGGAAGTCAAGCAATCGAGCAGTACTTC. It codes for CASSQGSQAIEQYF.

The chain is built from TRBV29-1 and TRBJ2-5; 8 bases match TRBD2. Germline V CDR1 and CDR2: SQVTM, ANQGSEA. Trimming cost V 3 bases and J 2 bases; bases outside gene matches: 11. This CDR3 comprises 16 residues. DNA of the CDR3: TGCAGCGTTGATGAGTACGCAACTAGCGGACAAGAGACCCAGTACTTC. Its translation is CSVDEYATSGQETQYF.

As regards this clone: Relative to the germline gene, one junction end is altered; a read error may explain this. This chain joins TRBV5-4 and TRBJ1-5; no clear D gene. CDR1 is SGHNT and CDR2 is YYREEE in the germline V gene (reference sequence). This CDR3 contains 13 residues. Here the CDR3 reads CASSQELNQPQHF. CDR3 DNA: TGCGCCAGCAGCCAAGAGCTCAATCAGCCCCAGCATTTT.

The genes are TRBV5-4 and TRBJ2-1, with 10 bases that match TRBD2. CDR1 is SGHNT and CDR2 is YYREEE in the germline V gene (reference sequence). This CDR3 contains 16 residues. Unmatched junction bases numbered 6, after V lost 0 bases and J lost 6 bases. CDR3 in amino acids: CASSLASGGAPNEQFF. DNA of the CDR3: TGTGCCAGCAGCTTGGCTAGCGGGGGAGCACCCAATGAGCAGTTCTTC.

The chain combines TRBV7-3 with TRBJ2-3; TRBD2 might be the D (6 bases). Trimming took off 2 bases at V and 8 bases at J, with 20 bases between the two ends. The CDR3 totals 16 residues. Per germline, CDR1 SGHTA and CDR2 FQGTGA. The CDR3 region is CASSLGTSHPGGTQYF. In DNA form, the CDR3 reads TGTGCCAGCAGCTTAGGAACTAGCCATCCTGGGGGTACGCAGTATTTT.

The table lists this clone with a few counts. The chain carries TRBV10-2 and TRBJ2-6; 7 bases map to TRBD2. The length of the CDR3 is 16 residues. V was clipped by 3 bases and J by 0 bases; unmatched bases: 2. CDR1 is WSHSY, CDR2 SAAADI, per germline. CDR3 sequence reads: CASSDRGVSGANVLTF. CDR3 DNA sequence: TGCGCCAGCAGTGATCGGGGGGTCTCTGGGGCCAACGTCCTGACTTTC.

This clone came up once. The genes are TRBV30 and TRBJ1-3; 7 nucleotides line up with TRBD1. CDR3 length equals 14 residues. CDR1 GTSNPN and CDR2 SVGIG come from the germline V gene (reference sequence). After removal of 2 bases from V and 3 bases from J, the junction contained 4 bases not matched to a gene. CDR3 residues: CAWSPRDSGNTIYF. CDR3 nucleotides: TGTGCCTGGAGTCCGCGGGACAGTGGAAACACCATATATTTT.

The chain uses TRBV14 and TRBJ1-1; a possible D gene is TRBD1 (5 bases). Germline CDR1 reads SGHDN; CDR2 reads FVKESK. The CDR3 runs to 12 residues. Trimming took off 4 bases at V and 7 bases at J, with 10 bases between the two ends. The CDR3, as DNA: TGTGCCAGCAGCCTCGTGGGGCTTGAAGCTTTCTTT. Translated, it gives CASSLVGLEAFF.

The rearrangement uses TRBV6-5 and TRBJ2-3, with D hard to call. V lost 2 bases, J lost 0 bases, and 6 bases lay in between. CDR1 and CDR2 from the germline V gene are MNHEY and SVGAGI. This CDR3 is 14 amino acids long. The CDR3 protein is CASSYRRSTDTQYF. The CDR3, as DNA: TGTGCCAGCAGTTACCGCAGGAGCACAGATACGCAGTATTTT.

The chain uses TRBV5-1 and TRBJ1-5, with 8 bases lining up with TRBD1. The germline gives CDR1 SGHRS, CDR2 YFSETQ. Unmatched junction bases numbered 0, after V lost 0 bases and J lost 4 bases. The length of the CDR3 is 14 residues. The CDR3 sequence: CASSLGTGNQPQHF. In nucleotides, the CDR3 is TGCGCCAGCAGCTTGGGGACAGGGAATCAGCCCCAGCATTTT.

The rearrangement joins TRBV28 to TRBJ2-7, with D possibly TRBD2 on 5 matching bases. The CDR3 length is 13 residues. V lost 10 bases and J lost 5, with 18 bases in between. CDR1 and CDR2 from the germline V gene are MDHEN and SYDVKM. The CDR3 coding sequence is TGTGCCACAAGGACTGGGTCTACGGACGAGCAGTACTTC. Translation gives CATRTGSTDEQYF.

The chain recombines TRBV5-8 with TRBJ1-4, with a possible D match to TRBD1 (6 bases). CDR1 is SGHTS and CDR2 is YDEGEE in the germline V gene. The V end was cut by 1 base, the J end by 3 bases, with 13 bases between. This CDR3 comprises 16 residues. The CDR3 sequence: CASSLTTGLANEKLFF. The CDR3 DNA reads TGTGCCAGCAGCTTGACCACAGGGTTGGCTAATGAAAAACTGTTTTTT.

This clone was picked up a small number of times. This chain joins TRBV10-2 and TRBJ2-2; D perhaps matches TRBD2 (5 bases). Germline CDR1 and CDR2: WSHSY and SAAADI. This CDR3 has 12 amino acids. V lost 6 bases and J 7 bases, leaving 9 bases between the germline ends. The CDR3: CASSAGGGELFF. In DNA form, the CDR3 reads TGCGCCAGCAGCGCGGGCGGCGGGGAGCTGTTTTTT.

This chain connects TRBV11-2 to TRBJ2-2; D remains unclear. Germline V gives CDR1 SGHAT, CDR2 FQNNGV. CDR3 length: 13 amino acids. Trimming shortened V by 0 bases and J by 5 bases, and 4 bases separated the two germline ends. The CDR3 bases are TGTGCCAGCAGCTTAGATCCTACCGGGGAGCTGTTTTTT. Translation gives CASSLDPTGELFF.

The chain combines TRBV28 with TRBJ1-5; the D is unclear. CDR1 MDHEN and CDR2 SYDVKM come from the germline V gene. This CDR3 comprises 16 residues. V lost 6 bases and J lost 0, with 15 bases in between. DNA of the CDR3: TGTGCCAGCAGAGTATCCGGACGGGGTAGCAATCAGCCCCAGCATTTT. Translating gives CASRVSGRGSNQPQHF. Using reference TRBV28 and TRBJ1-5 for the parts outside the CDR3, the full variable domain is DVKVTQSSRYLVKRTGEKVFLECVQDMDHENMFWYRQDPGLGLRLIYFSYDVKMKEKGDIPEGYSVSREKKERFSLILESASTNQTSMYLCASRVSGRGSNQPQHFGDGTRLSIL.

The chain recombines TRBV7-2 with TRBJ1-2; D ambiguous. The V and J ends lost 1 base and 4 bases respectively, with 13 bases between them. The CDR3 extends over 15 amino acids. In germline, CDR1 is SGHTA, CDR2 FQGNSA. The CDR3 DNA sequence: TGTGCCAGCAGCTTAGTTTCGGGTCTATCCTATGGCTACACCTTC. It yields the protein CASSLVSGLSYGYTF. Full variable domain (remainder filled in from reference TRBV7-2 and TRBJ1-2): GAGVSQSPSNKVTEKGKDVELRCDPISGHTALYWYRQSLGQGLEFLIYFQGNSAPDKSGLPSDRFSAERTGGSVSTLTIQRTQQEDSAVYLCASSLVSGLSYGYTFGSGTRLTVV.